The text below deals with one TCR beta chain. No antigen is known for it. Sample-barcoded 5' priming and a J-beta primer mix drove a second PCR of about 6 to 12 cycles. Each of the cDNA molecules was tagged by a template-switch adaptor with 12 random nucleotides. Using its own MiXCR run on the 5' RACE reads, TCRdb lists one record per CDR3 protein. The table lists about 780,000 distinct CDR3 sequences, about 62% of them singletons. The germline V gene encodes CDR1 LGHNA and CDR2 YNFKEQ. V gave up 4 bases and J gave up 4 bases; unmatched junction bases: 10. CDR3 size: 16 residues. This sample was included in a study of blood T cells in healthy people across ages. Findings and limits, study-wide: Estimates of diversity drawn from one million T cells were considered underestimates.

This clonotype was sampled from a man aged 30-40 years in good health. The chain carries TRBV4-2 and TRBJ2-5, with 9 bases fitting TRBD2. The sequenced sample was blood. CDR3 sequence reads: CASSRPLSGGIETQYF. In DNA form, the CDR3 reads TGTGCCAGCAGCCGTCCCCTGAGCGGGGGGATAGAGACCCAGTACTTC.